One sample yielded the 26 T cell receptor beta chains listed below, sequenced in a study of shared clonotypes between healthy human individuals. CD45RO-negative cells were positively selected for CCR7, leaving out terminally differentiated effector memory CD45RA+ cells. TCRdb's copy holds only in-frame clones and misses some; the assay was immunoSEQ multiplex PCR. The data show 600,000 or so clones, approximately 96% seen once. Sequenced input: naive CD8+ T cells sorted from blood. The receptors were sampled from a woman aged 25-40 years in good health.

This clone was seen just once. The chain is built from TRBV2 and TRBJ2-5; a weak D match, TRBD1 (5 bases). The end of the DNA aligns better with TRBJ2-7, so the J call may be wrong. The germline gives CDR1 SNHLY, CDR2 FYNNEI. This CDR3 comprises 15 residues. The CDR3 sequence is CASSVGQGYSYEQYF. The CDR3 DNA reads as TGTGCCAGCAGTGTAGGGCAGGGCTACTCCTACGAGCAGTACTTC.

The chain combines TRBV19 with TRBJ2-1, with 12 bases fitting TRBD2. The trim removed 5 bases at V and 9 bases at J, leaving 5 bases unmatched. The CDR3 contains 14 residues. Per the germline V gene, CDR1 is LNHDA and CDR2 is SQIVND (reference sequence). This CDR3 reads CASSPGTSGREQFF. CDR3 in DNA: TGTGCCAGTAGTCCGGGGACTAGCGGGCGTGAGCAGTTCTTC.

The rearrangement uses TRBV9 and TRBJ1-1; no reliable D call. Germline-derived CDR1 and CDR2 are SGDLS and YYNGEE. The V gene lost 0 bases and the J gene lost 14 bases, with 17 bases spanning the gap. This CDR3 spans 13 amino acids. The CDR3: CASSVVSAIDPFF. The CDR3 DNA reads as TGTGCCAGCAGCGTAGTATCGGCGATAGATCCCTTCTTT.

This clone was seen just once. The chain couples TRBV28 to TRBJ1-2; D might be TRBD1 (6 bases). With 1 base removed from V and 4 bases from J, the gap between germline ends came to 10 bases. Looked up from germline, CDR1 is MDHEN and CDR2 is SYDVKM. This CDR3 has 14 amino acids. The CDR3 protein is CASSLFRGSYGYTF. CDR3 nucleotide sequence: TGTGCCAGCAGTTTATTCAGGGGCTCCTATGGCTACACCTTC.

The J gene is TRBJ1-1, the V gene TRBV5-6, with D uncertain. The CDR3 length is 12 residues. Germline CDR1 reads SGHDT; CDR2 reads YYEEEE. The V and J ends lost 6 bases and 6 bases respectively, with 12 bases between them. CDR3 DNA sequence: TGTGCCAGCACCTCGTCGGGGTCTGAAGCTTTCTTT. As protein: CASTSSGSEAFF.

V is TRBV7-9 and J is TRBJ2-5, with 7 bases identical to TRBD1. Trimming cost V 5 bases and J 5 bases; bases outside gene matches: 8. Germline V gene sequence: CDR1 SEHNR, CDR2 FQNEAQ (reference sequence). The CDR3 spans 14 residues. The CDR3 DNA reads TGTGCCAGCAGCGCGGACAGGTTCGGGGAGACCCAGTACTTC. Its translation: CASSADRFGETQYF.

The chain carries TRBV28 and TRBJ2-7, with D perhaps TRBD2 (6 bases). Germline V lookup: CDR1 MDHEN, CDR2 SYDVKM. The CDR3 extends over 14 amino acids. The CDR3 region is CASRGRQFSYEQYF. The CDR3 coding sequence is TGTGCTTCCCGGGGGAGGCAATTCTCCTACGAGCAGTACTTC.

The chain's CDR3 is CASSREGDMNTEAFF. The DNA for the CDR3 is TGTGCCAGCAGCCGGGAGGGGGACATGAACACTGAAGCTTTCTTT. The rearrangement uses TRBV5-4 and TRBJ1-1; maybe TRBD1 (6 bases). The V and J ends lost 4 bases and 0 bases respectively, with 13 bases between them. Germline V lookup: CDR1 SGHNT, CDR2 YYREEE (reference sequence). The CDR3 extends over 15 amino acids.

The genes are TRBV20-1 and TRBJ1-5; D not certain. The CDR3 runs 11 residues. Germline values: CDR1 DFQATT, CDR2 SNEGSKA (reference sequence). Trimming shortened V by 7 bases and J by 8 bases, and 12 bases separated the two germline ends. The CDR3 sequence: CSVGGLEPQHF. For the CDR3, the DNA is TGCAGTGTTGGCGGTTTAGAGCCCCAGCATTTT.

This chain links TRBV4-1 with TRBJ1-3; TRBD1 agrees at 7 bases. V was pared by 6 bases and J by 2 bases, with 10 bases of the junction left unmatched. The germline CDR1 and CDR2 sequences are MGHRA and YSYEKL. This CDR3 region has 16 residues. In DNA, the CDR3 is TGCGCCAGCAGTCGCTGGAGGGGGCCTGCTGGAAACACCATATATTTT. This translates into CASSRWRGPAGNTIYF.

The gene calls are TRBV6-1 and TRBJ2-7, with D maybe TRBD1 (5 bases). Germline CDR1 reads MNHNS; CDR2 reads SASEGT. The V end was cut by 3 bases, the J end by 0 bases, with 6 bases between. The CDR3 runs to 13 residues. The CDR3 region is CASSEDNSYEQYF. The CDR3 DNA sequence: TGTGCCAGCAGTGAGGACAACTCCTACGAGCAGTACTTC.

This rearrangement joins TRBV7-2 to TRBJ2-7; a weak D match, TRBD2 (5 bases). CDR1 SGHTA and CDR2 FQGNSA come from the germline V gene. Trimming cost V 3 bases and J 3 bases, with 6 bases left between them. The CDR3 has 12 amino acids. The CDR3 nucleotides are TGTGCCAGCAGCTTCCGGGACTACGAGCAGTACTTC. It encodes CASSFRDYEQYF.

V and J are TRBV28 and TRBJ2-7; 11 bases align to TRBD1. V shed 8 bases and J 3 bases; nucleotides not matched to a gene: 24. The V gene's germline CDR1 is MDHEN and CDR2 SYDVKM. The CDR3 sequence is 20 residues long. The CDR3 DNA is TGTGCCAGCCGCCCCGGTACCGGGACAGGGGGTTATTCCCCCCACTACGAGCAGTACTTC. As protein: CASRPGTGTGGYSPHYEQYF.

The V gene is TRBV7-9, the J gene TRBJ2-1, with TRBD2 identical over 13 bases. Germline V gene lookup returns CDR1 SEHNR and CDR2 FQNEAQ (reference sequence). V lost 7 bases and J lost 8; bases outside the gene matches: 8. The CDR3 is 15 residues long. This chain's CDR3 is CASTRTSGSGDEQFF. CDR3 nucleotide sequence: TGTGCCAGCACTCGGACTAGCGGGAGTGGCGATGAGCAGTTCTTC.

CDR3 amino acids: CASSHPPGPRVEDTQYF. The CDR3 DNA reads TGTGCCAGCAGTCACCCTCCCGGGCCCAGGGTGGAAGATACGCAGTATTTT. V usage is TRBV7-9 and J usage is TRBJ2-3, with D perhaps TRBD1 (5 bases). The CDR3 runs to 17 residues. From germline, CDR1 is SEHNR and CDR2 FQNEAQ (reference sequence). Trimming cost V 6 bases and J 5 bases, with 24 bases left between them. Supplemented by reference TRBV7-9 and TRBJ2-3, the full variable domain reads DTGVSQNPRHKITKRGQNVTFRCDPISEHNRLYWYRQTLGQGPEFLTYFQNEAQLEKSRLLSDRFSAERPKGSFSTLEIQRTEQGDSAMYLCASSHPPGPRVEDTQYFGPGTRLTVL.

This clone was recorded once. The V call is TRBV28, the J call TRBJ1-1; TRBD1 might be the D (5 bases). CDR3 length: 15 residues. V was cut by 3 bases and J by 7 bases, with 18 bases left in between. Germline V gives CDR1 MDHEN, CDR2 SYDVKM. The CDR3 DNA is TGTGCCAGCAGTTTCTTGAGGGGATCGGGGGGTGAAGCTTTCTTT. Its translation is CASSFLRGSGGEAFF.

The chain is built from TRBV5-6 and TRBJ2-7, with 8 positions matching TRBD2. Germline CDR1 SGHDT, CDR2 YYEEEE. V trimming: 1 base; J trimming: 5 bases; junction bases outside the gene matches: 2. The CDR3 extends over 13 amino acids. In DNA form, the CDR3 reads TGTGCCAGCAGCTTGAGCGGGAGTGACGAGCAGTACTTC. Protein: CASSLSGSDEQYF.

The chain uses TRBV15 and TRBJ1-1; no firm D call. CDR1 is LNHNV, CDR2 YYDKDF, per germline (reference sequence). Trimming removed 8 bases at V and 0 bases at J, with 4 bases between. There are 11 residues in the CDR3. The CDR3 bases are TGTGCCACCGGGTTGAACACTGAAGCTTTCTTT. Translation: CATGLNTEAFF.

The chain is built from TRBV5-8 and TRBJ1-2, with D perhaps TRBD1 (5 bases). The CDR3 runs 13 residues. Trimming pared 0 bases from V and 8 bases from J, leaving 11 bases between. In germline, CDR1 is SGHTS, CDR2 YDEGEE. CDR3 in DNA: TGTGCCAGCAGCTTGGGAGGGGCCGGCGGCTACACCTTC. It translates to CASSLGGAGGYTF.

The chain links TRBV7-9 to TRBJ2-6; 7 nucleotides agree with TRBD2. Germline-derived CDR1 and CDR2 are SEHNR and FQNEAQ (reference sequence). The CDR3 is made up of 17 amino acids. After removal of 1 base from V and 2 bases from J, the junction contained 5 bases not matched to a gene. The chain's CDR3 is CASSLVGGSTGANVLTF. As DNA, the CDR3 is TGTGCCAGCAGCTTAGTAGGCGGGAGTACTGGGGCCAACGTCCTGACTTTC.

The chain uses TRBV28 and TRBJ1-5; possibly TRBD1 for D (5 bases). Per the germline V gene, CDR1 is MDHEN and CDR2 is SYDVKM. V shed 6 bases and J shed 0 bases, with 9 bases lying between them. The CDR3 is made up of 14 amino acids. The CDR3 spells CASRGAYSNQPQHF. CDR3 DNA sequence: TGTGCCAGCAGAGGGGCTTATAGCAATCAGCCCCAGCATTTT.

This chain links TRBV4-1 with TRBJ2-7, with 7 bases aligning to TRBD1. The V gene's germline CDR1 is MGHRA and CDR2 YSYEKL. This CDR3 contains 13 residues. Trimming took 1 base from V and 4 from J; bases not matched to a gene: 1. CDR3 loop: CASSQGTGYEQYF. Written as DNA, the CDR3 is TGCGCCAGCAGCCAAGGGACAGGATACGAGCAGTACTTC.

The rearrangement links TRBV7-8 to TRBJ2-7, with D unclear. The CDR3 spans 12 residues. The germline gives CDR1 SGHVS, CDR2 FQNEAQ. V lost 1 base, J lost 4 bases, and 5 bases lay in between. This chain's CDR3 is CASSLGAYEQYF. Here the CDR3 DNA reads TGTGCCAGCAGCTTAGGGGCATACGAGCAGTACTTC.

This clone was seen only once. V and J are TRBV28 and TRBJ1-1, with 9 positions matching TRBD1. Losses at the gene ends were 3 bases for V and 0 bases for J; bases not matched to a gene: 5. Germline loops: CDR1 MDHEN, CDR2 SYDVKM. CDR3 length: 16 amino acids. CDR3 in amino acids: CASSFRTGAMNTEAFF. The DNA of the CDR3 is TGTGCCAGCAGTTTCCGGACAGGGGCAATGAACACTGAAGCTTTCTTT.

This chain connects TRBV28 to TRBJ1-1; D gene ambiguous. Germline lookup yields CDR1 MDHEN and CDR2 SYDVKM. CDR3 length: 13 residues. V was pared by 6 bases and J by 1 base, with 9 bases between. The CDR3 loop reads CASSLQQNTEAFF. The CDR3 DNA reads as TGTGCCAGCAGCTTACAGCAGAACACTGAAGCTTTCTTT. The whole variable domain, remainder taken from reference TRBV28 and TRBJ1-1, is DVKVTQSSRYLVKRTGEKVFLECVQDMDHENMFWYRQDPGLGLRLIYFSYDVKMKEKGDIPEGYSVSREKKERFSLILESASTNQTSMYLCASSLQQNTEAFFGQGTRLTVV.

The chain couples TRBV4-1 to TRBJ2-5, with 7 bases matching TRBD2. This CDR3 spans 18 amino acids. Trimming cost V 2 bases and J 4 bases; bases outside gene matches: 16. CDR1 is MGHRA and CDR2 is YSYEKL in the germline V gene. CDR3 in amino acids: CASSQWPFAGETGETQYF. The CDR3 DNA follows: TGCGCCAGCAGCCAATGGCCATTTGCGGGAGAGACGGGAGAGACCCAGTACTTC.